These T cell receptor beta chains were read from a single sample in a study of blood T cell repertoires in COVID-19. Data came from immunoSEQ multiplex PCR; TCRdb stores just in-frame clones and leaves some out. The sample shows 200,000 or so clones, roughly 85% of them seen only once. Specimen: peripheral blood. Source of these receptors: a woman aged 25-40 years with acute or convalescent COVID-19. The CDR3 runs from the conserved cysteine through the conserved F or W. The D gene is left open where the match is weak. Part of the rows lack a size; the others show once, few, many or a class for expanded clones.

J,D,size,V,DNA,CDR3
TRBJ2-5,NA,NA,TRBV7-9,TGTGCCAGCAGCTTAGCACCGGGGGAGACCCAGTACTTC,CASSLAPGETQYF
TRBJ1-4,TRBD1,NA,TRBV19,TGTGCCACCATGACAGGGGGCGTCGAAAAACTGTTTTTT,CATMTGGVEKLFF
TRBJ2-5,NA,NA,TRBV15,TGTGCCACCAGCAGAGAGGGGGTCGCGGGACCCATCCCCTCCCAAGAGACCCAGTACTTC,CATSREGVAGPIPSQETQYF
TRBJ1-1,TRBD1,NA,TRBV20-1,TGCAGTGCTACAGGGGGCATCGAGGCTTTCTTT,CSATGGIEAFF
TRBJ1-2,NA,many,TRBV21-1,TGTGCCAGCAGCAAGAGAAGAGTTCCTAACTATGGCTACACCTTC,CASSKRRVPNYGYTF
TRBJ1-5,NA,NA,TRBV7-2,TGTGCCAGCAGTTTGACCGGGACAACGAGCAATCAGCCCCAGCATTTT,CASSLTGTTSNQPQHF
TRBJ1-2,TRBD1,NA,TRBV5-6,TGTGCCAGCAGCCGATGGGACAGGGCCTATGGCTACACCTTC,CASSRWDRAYGYTF
TRBJ2-1,NA,NA,TRBV6-4,TGTGCCAGCAGTGCCCGAGAAAGGAGTGAGCAGTTCTTC,CASSARERSEQFF
TRBJ1-2,NA,NA,TRBV4-3,TGCGCCAGCAGCCAATCCGGACCCCCGGGGGACTATGGCTACACCTTC,CASSQSGPPGDYGYTF
TRBJ2-5,TRBD2,NA,TRBV19,TGTGCCAGTAGTCCGGGACTAGCGAGAGAGACCCAGTACTTC,CASSPGLARETQYF
TRBJ2-3,NA,NA,TRBV4-1,TGCGCCAGCAGCCAAGCGTCTGGGGCGCACGCAGATACGCAGTATTTT,CASSQASGAHADTQYF
TRBJ2-5,TRBD1,NA,TRBV6-6,TGTGCCAGCAGTTACTCAGTGACAGGGGAACAAGAGACCCAGTACTTC,CASSYSVTGEQETQYF
TRBJ2-1,TRBD2,NA,TRBV7-8,TGTGCCAGCAGCTTAGCGTTGGTAGCGGGGGCCGGACGGAATGAGCAGTTCTTC,CASSLALVAGAGRNEQFF
TRBJ1-3,NA,NA,TRBV7-2,TGTGCCAGCAGCTTAGAGACTCTCGGCTCTGGAAACACCATATATTTT,CASSLETLGSGNTIYF
TRBJ2-1,NA,NA,TRBV3-1/TRBV3-2,TGTGCCAGCAGCCCCATCAACAATAAGCGGAATGAGCAGTTCTTC,CASSPINNKRNEQFF
TRBJ1-5,NA,NA,TRBV28,TGTGCCAGCAGTTCCCGACGGGTAGGCAATCAGCCCCAGCATTTT,CASSSRRVGNQPQHF
TRBJ1-1,NA,NA,TRBV6-5,TGTGCCAGCAGTTTCGGGGGGAACACTGAAGCTTTCTTT,CASSFGGNTEAFF
TRBJ1-2,NA,few,TRBV5-4,TGTGCCAGCAGCTTGGGGAGGCCCCGTGATGGCTACACCTTC,CASSLGRPRDGYTF
TRBJ1-5,TRBD1,few,TRBV27,TGTGCCAGCAGTTTATCCCCCAGGGGGAATCAGCCCCAGCATTTT,CASSLSPRGNQPQHF
TRBJ2-7,TRBD2,NA,TRBV9,TGTGCCAGCAGCGTAGCCAGCGGGGGACCTCCCTACGAGCAGTACTTC,CASSVASGGPPYEQYF
TRBJ2-7,TRBD2,NA,TRBV5-4,TGTGCCAGCAGCTTGGGACTAGCGGGACCGGGCTACGAGCAGTACTTC,CASSLGLAGPGYEQYF
TRBJ1-3,TRBD1,NA,TRBV18,TGTGCCAGCTCACCGAAGACAGGGTCCGGAAACACCATATATTTT,CASSPKTGSGNTIYF
TRBJ1-4,TRBD1,NA,TRBV6-1,TGTGCCAGCAGTGAAGCTAAGGGACAGGGACTAGTACGACTGTTTTTT,CASSEAKGQGLVRLFF
TRBJ1-2,TRBD1,NA,TRBV7-2,TGTGCCAGCAGCAACCGGGACAGCCTAAACTATGGCTACACCTTC,CASSNRDSLNYGYTF
TRBJ1-5,TRBD1,NA,TRBV19,TGTGCCAGTAGGGCCGGGACAGGAACGGATAGCAATCAGCCCCAGCATTTT,CASRAGTGTDSNQPQHF
TRBJ1-4,NA,NA,TRBV28,TGTGCCAGCAGTGAAATCACAGGGAACACTAATGAAAAACTGTTTTTT,CASSEITGNTNEKLFF
TRBJ2-2,TRBD2,NA,TRBV11-3,TGTGCCAGCAGCCCTAGCGGGAGTGTGTCCGGGGAGCTGTTTTTT,CASSPSGSVSGELFF
TRBJ2-5,NA,NA,TRBV14,TGTGCCAGCAGCTCCAGAGAGACCCAGTACTTC,CASSSRETQYF